The following is a T cell receptor (beta chain) sequence with its context. Its target is unknown. The data derive from a study of siplizumab effects on memory and regulatory T cells. Findings and caveats of the study: Assignment to unstimulated subsets succeeded for only a minor fraction of the alloreactive clones. Confirmation was lacking for the suppressive function of proliferating Tregs derived from siplizumab cultures.

V gave up 0 bases and J gave up 0 bases, with 12 bases separating them. The CDR3 contains 16 residues. Germline V lookup: CDR1 LGHNA, CDR2 YSLEER. Sequencing was performed with immunoSEQ multiplex PCR; in TCRdb, only in-frame clones are kept and a portion is missing. The sample records approximately 100,000 clones, nearly 95% being singletons. The source material was non-Treg CD4+ T cells sorted from blood. The V and J genes are TRBV4-3 and TRBJ2-7; no reliable D call. This receptor was identified in a human donor in good health. The CDR3 region has the DNA TGCGCCAGCAGCCAAGATAGGGCAATTAGCTCCTACGAGCAGTACTTC. It codes for CASSQDRAISSYEQYF.